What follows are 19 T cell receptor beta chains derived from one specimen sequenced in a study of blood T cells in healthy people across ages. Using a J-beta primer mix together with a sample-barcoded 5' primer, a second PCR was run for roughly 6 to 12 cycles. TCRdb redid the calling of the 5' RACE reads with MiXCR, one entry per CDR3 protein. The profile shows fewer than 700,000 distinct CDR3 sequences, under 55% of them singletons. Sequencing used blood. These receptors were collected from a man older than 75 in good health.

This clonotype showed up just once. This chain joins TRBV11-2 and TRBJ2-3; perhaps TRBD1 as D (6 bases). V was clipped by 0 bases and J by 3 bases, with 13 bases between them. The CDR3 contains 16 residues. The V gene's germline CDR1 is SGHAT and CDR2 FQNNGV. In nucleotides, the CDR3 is TGTGCCAGCAGCTTAGACCCGGACAGTTCAACAGATACGCAGTATTTT. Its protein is CASSLDPDSSTDTQYF.

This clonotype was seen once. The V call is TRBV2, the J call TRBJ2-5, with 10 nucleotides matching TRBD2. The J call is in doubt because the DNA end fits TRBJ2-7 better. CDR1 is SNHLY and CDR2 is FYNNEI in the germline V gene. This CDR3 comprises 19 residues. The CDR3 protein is CASSLIPTSPSGGSYEQYF. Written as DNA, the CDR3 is TGTGCCAGCAGTCTAATCCCTACCTCACCTAGCGGGGGCTCCTACGAGCAGTACTTC.

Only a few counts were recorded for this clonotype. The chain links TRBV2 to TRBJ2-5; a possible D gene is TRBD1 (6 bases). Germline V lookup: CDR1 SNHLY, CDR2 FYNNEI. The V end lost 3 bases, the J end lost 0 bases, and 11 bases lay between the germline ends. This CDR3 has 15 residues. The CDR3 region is CASSDLGTNQETQYF. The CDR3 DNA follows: TGTGCCAGCAGTGACTTAGGGACAAACCAAGAGACCCAGTACTTC. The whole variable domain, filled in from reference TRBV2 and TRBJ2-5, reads EPEVTQTPSHQVTQMGQEVILRCVPISNHLYFYWYRQILGQKVEFLVSFYNNEISEKSEIFDDQFSVERPDGSNFTLKIRSTKLEDSAMYFCASSDLGTNQETQYFGPGTRLLVL.

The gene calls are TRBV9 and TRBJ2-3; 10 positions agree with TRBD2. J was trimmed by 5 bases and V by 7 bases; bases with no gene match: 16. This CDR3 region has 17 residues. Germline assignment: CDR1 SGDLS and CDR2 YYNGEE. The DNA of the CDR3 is TGTGCCAGCTCCAGGCTAGCGGGGGCCGGAATGGGAGATACGCAGTATTTT. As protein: CASSRLAGAGMGDTQYF.

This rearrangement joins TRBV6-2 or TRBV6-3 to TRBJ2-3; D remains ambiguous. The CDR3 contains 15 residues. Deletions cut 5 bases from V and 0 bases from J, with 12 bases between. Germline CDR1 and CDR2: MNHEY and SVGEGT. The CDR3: CASSLSSISTDTQYF. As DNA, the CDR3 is TGTGCCAGCAGTCTTTCGTCTATCAGCACAGATACGCAGTATTTT.

The CDR3 reads CASSDGLLSGSPNEQFF. The CDR3 nucleotides are TGTGCCAGCAGTGACGGGCTGCTTAGCGGGAGTCCCAATGAGCAGTTCTTC. The V call is TRBV25-1, the J call TRBJ2-1; the match to TRBD2 covers 9 bases. CDR1 is MGHDK, CDR2 SYGVNS, per germline. This CDR3 contains 17 residues. Losses at the gene ends were 3 bases for V and 6 bases for J; bases not matched to a gene: 12. Using reference TRBV25-1 and TRBJ2-1 for the parts outside the CDR3, the full variable domain is EADIYQTPRYLVIGTGKKITLECSQTMGHDKMYWYQQDPGMELHLIHYSYGVNSTEKGDLSSESTVSRIRTEHFPLTLESARPSHTSQYLCASSDGLLSGSPNEQFFGPGTRLTVL.

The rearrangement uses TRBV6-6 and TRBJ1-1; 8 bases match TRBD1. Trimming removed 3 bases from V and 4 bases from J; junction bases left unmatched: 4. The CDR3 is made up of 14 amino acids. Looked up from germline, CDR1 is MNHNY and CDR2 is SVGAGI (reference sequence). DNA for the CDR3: TGTGCCAGCAGTTATCACGACAGGGGCACTGAAGCTTTCTTT. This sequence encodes CASSYHDRGTEAFF.

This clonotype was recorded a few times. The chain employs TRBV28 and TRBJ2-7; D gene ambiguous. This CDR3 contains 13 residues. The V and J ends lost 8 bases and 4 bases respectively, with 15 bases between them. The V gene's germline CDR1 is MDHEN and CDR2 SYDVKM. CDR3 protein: CASRIPTGYEQYF. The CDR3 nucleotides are TGTGCCAGCCGTATACCCACGGGTTACGAGCAGTACTTC.

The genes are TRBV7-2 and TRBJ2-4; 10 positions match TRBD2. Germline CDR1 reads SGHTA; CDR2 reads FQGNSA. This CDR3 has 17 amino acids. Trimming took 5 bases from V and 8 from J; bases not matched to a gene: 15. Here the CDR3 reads CASSPQGLAVRGDIQYF. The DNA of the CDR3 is TGTGCCAGCAGCCCCCAAGGACTAGCGGTTCGTGGGGACATTCAGTACTTC.

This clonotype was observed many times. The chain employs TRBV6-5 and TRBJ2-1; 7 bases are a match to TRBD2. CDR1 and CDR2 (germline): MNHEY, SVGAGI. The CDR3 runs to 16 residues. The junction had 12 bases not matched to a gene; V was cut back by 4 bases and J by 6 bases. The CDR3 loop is CASSSGGLRPSNEQFF. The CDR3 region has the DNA TGTGCCAGCAGTTCGGGAGGACTTAGACCCTCCAATGAGCAGTTCTTC.

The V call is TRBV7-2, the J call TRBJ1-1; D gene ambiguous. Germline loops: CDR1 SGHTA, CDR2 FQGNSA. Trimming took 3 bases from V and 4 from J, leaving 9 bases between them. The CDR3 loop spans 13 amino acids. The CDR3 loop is CASSFNSITEAFF. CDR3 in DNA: TGTGCCAGCAGCTTCAATAGTATCACTGAAGCTTTCTTT.

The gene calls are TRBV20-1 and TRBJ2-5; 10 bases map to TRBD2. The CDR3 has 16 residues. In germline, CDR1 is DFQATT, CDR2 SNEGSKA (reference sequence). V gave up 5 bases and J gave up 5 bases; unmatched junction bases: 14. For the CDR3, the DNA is TGCAGTGCTCGCGCCGGGACTAGCGATTTTAGGGAGACCCAGTACTTC. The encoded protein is CSARAGTSDFRETQYF.

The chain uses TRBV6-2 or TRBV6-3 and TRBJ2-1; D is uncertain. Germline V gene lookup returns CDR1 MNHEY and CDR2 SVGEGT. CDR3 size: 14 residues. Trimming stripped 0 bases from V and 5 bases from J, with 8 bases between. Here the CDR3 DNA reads TGTGCCAGCAGTTACTCGGGCTACAACAATGAGCAGTTCTTC. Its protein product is CASSYSGYNNEQFF.

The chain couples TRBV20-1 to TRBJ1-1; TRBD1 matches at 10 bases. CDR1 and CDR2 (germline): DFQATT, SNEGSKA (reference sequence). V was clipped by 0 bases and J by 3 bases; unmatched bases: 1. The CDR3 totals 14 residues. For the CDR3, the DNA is TGCAGTGCTAGAGATGGGACAGGGGACACTGAAGCTTTCTTT. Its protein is CSARDGTGDTEAFF.

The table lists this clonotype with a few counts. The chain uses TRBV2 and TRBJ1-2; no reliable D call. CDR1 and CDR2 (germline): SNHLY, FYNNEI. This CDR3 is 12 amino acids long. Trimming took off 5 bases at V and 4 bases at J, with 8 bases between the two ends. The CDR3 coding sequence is TGTGCCAGCAGTCAAAGGTCCTATGGCTACACCTTC. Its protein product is CASSQRSYGYTF.

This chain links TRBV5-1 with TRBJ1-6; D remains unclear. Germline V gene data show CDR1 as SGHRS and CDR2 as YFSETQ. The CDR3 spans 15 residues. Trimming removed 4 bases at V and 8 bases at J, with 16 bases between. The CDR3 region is CASSVRQDRDSPLHF. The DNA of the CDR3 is TGCGCCAGCAGCGTCCGTCAGGACCGGGATTCACCCCTCCACTTT.

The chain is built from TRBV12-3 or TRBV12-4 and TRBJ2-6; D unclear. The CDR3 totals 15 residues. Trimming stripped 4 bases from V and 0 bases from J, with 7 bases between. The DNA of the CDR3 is TGTGCCAGCAGTTCCCACGCCTCTGGGGCCAACGTCCTGACTTTC. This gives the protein CASSSHASGANVLTF.

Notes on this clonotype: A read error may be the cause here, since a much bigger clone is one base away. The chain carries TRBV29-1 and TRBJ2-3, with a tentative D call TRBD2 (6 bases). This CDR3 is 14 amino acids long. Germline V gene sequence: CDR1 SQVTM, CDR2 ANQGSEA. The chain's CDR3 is CSVDMGRRTETQYF. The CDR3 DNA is TGCAGCGTTGATATGGGGAGGAGAACAGAGACGCAGTATTTT.

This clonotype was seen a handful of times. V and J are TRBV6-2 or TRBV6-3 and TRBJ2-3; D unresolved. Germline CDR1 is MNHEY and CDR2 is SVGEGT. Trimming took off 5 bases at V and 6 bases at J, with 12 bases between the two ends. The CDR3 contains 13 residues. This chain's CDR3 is CASSQQRVDTQYF. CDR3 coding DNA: TGTGCCAGCAGTCAACAAAGGGTGGATACGCAGTATTTT.